These 15 T cell receptor beta chains came from one sample sequenced in a study of cytomegalovirus exposure and HLA in healthy donors. With 60 Vbeta and 13 Jbeta primers, the PCR was carried out. The method was immunoSEQ multiplex PCR; TCRdb's version includes in-frame clones alone and lacks a portion of them. The sample records around 100,000 clones, roughly 84% being singletons. The source material was PBMCs. The receptors shown here come from a man younger than 30 in good health and CMV-seronegative.

The chain combines TRBV9 with TRBJ2-1; the match to TRBD1 covers 9 bases. This CDR3 contains 16 residues. V was pared by 4 bases and J by 5 bases, with 10 bases of the junction left unmatched. Germline CDR1 reads SGDLS; CDR2 reads YYNGEE. The CDR3 DNA reads as TGTGCCAGCAGCCCCAGGGGGACAGGGCCTAACAATGAGCAGTTCTTC. Translated: CASSPRGTGPNNEQFF.

The V gene is TRBV19, the J gene TRBJ1-1, with D possibly being TRBD1 (5 bases). CDR1 and CDR2 (germline): LNHDA, SQIVND (reference sequence). The CDR3 loop spans 14 amino acids. V gave up 7 bases and J gave up 6 bases, with 18 bases separating them. CDR3 in DNA: TGTGCCAGTAAGGCTCAGGGTGTTCTGGCTGAAGCTTTCTTT. It specifies CASKAQGVLAEAFF.

The chain uses TRBV5-1 and TRBJ2-7, with 8 bases that match TRBD2. Trimming removed 2 bases from V and 5 bases from J; junction bases left unmatched: 9. Germline V CDR1 and CDR2: SGHRS, YFSETQ. CDR3 length equals 15 residues. CDR3 residues: CASSLSFGRANEQYF. In nucleotides, the CDR3 is TGCGCCAGCAGCTTATCTTTCGGGAGGGCGAACGAGCAGTACTTC.

This sequence joins TRBV27 and TRBJ1-1, with a weak D call TRBD1 (5 bases). Trimming left V 6 bases short and J 2 bases short, with 16 bases between. CDR1 is MNHEY, CDR2 SMNVEV, per germline (reference sequence). CDR3 size: 15 residues. CDR3 amino acids: CASSYLPQGNTEAFF. The CDR3 region has the DNA TGTGCCAGCAGCTACCTCCCGCAGGGTAACACTGAAGCTTTCTTT.

The rearrangement joins TRBV9 to TRBJ1-6, with no clear D. V lost 4 bases, J lost 7 bases, and 9 bases lay in between. Germline V gives CDR1 SGDLS, CDR2 YYNGEE. The CDR3 totals 13 residues. CDR3 loop: CASSSGVNSPLHF. The CDR3 region has the DNA TGTGCCAGCAGCTCCGGGGTAAATTCACCCCTCCACTTT.

The chain is built from TRBV7-9 and TRBJ1-1; 11 bases line up with TRBD1. V was pared by 5 bases and J by 3 bases, with 2 bases of the junction left unmatched. The germline CDR1 and CDR2 sequences are SEHNR and FQNEAQ (reference sequence). The CDR3 extends over 14 amino acids. Here the CDR3 reads CASSPGQGDTEAFF. The CDR3 DNA reads as TGTGCCAGCAGCCCGGGACAGGGGGACACTGAAGCTTTCTTT.

This clone was counted only a few times. The rearrangement uses TRBV5-6 and TRBJ1-6; 9 bases align to TRBD1. This CDR3 contains 15 residues. CDR1 and CDR2 (germline): SGHDT, YYEEEE. J gave up 13 bases and V 0 bases, and 8 bases lay outside the gene matches. CDR3 residues: CASSLGDREWSPLHF. Written as DNA, the CDR3 is TGTGCCAGCAGCTTGGGGGACAGGGAGTGGTCCCCCCTCCACTTT. Using reference TRBV5-6 and TRBJ1-6 for the parts outside the CDR3, the full variable domain is DAGVTQSPTHLIKTRGQQVTLRCSPKSGHDTVSWYQQALGQGPQFIFQYYEEEERQRGNFPDRFSGHQFPNYSSELNVNALLLGDSALYLCASSLGDREWSPLHFGNGTRLTVT.

This clone appeared once. The V call is TRBV7-8, the J call TRBJ2-5; D is perhaps TRBD2 (5 bases). Germline CDR1 reads SGHVS; CDR2 reads FQNEAQ. V was trimmed by 0 bases and J by 11 bases, leaving 22 bases between them. CDR3 length equals 16 residues. The CDR3 sequence: CASSLALGLPMGEQYF. The DNA of the CDR3 is TGTGCCAGCAGCTTAGCTTTGGGGTTGCCCATGGGAGAGCAGTACTTC.

The V call is TRBV27, the J call TRBJ1-1; unclear D gene. With 6 bases removed from V and 7 bases from J, the gap between germline ends came to 18 bases. The germline V gene has CDR1 MNHEY and CDR2 SMNVEV (reference sequence). There are 14 residues in the CDR3. This CDR3 reads CASSSTSGWVEAFF. CDR3 coding DNA: TGTGCCAGCAGCTCAACTTCCGGGTGGGTTGAAGCTTTCTTT.

The chain uses TRBV7-2 and TRBJ2-5; 10 nucleotides line up with TRBD1. CDR3 length: 14 amino acids. Germline V gene lookup returns CDR1 SGHTA and CDR2 FQGNSA. V was pared by 3 bases and J by 4 bases, with 2 bases of the junction left unmatched. The CDR3 spells CASSLTGGGETQYF. CDR3 in DNA: TGTGCCAGCAGCTTGACAGGGGGCGGAGAGACCCAGTACTTC. Looking up the rest from reference TRBV7-2 and TRBJ2-5 gives the full variable domain: GAGVSQSPSNKVTEKGKDVELRCDPISGHTALYWYRQSLGQGLEFLIYFQGNSAPDKSGLPSDRFSAERTGGSVSTLTIQRTQQEDSAVYLCASSLTGGGETQYFGPGTRLLVL.

V gene TRBV7-9 combines with J gene TRBJ1-5; TRBD1 aligns across 9 bases. Germline V gene data show CDR1 as SEHNR and CDR2 as FQNEAQ (reference sequence). The CDR3 runs to 16 residues. The trim removed 3 bases at V and 6 bases at J, leaving 9 bases unmatched. The CDR3: CASSFAYRGRGQPQHF. DNA of the CDR3: TGTGCCAGCAGCTTCGCTTACAGGGGGCGCGGTCAGCCCCAGCATTTT.

This chain connects TRBV11-2 to TRBJ1-1, with D maybe TRBD1 (5 bases). Germline CDR1 reads SGHAT; CDR2 reads FQNNGV. The germline V and J ends were trimmed by 0 bases and 5 bases, with 10 bases remaining between them. The CDR3 length is 14 residues. The CDR3 spells CASSLEIGGTEAFF. CDR3 DNA sequence: TGTGCCAGCAGCTTAGAGATTGGGGGGACTGAAGCTTTCTTT.

V usage is TRBV6-4 and J usage is TRBJ1-2; D may be TRBD1 (5 bases). Germline values: CDR1 MRHNA, CDR2 SNTAGT. V was shortened by 7 bases and J by 7 bases, with 16 bases between the two germline ends. There are 13 residues in the CDR3. The CDR3 here is CASNRPRGGGYTF. In nucleotides, the CDR3 is TGTGCCAGCAACAGACCCCGGGGGGGTGGCTACACCTTC.

The rearrangement uses TRBV7-8 and TRBJ1-3, with D unclear. The CDR3 has 16 amino acids. The germline V gene encodes CDR1 SGHVS and CDR2 FQNEAQ. V dropped 2 bases and J dropped 0 bases, with 11 bases sitting between them. CDR3 nucleotides: TGTGCCAGCAGCTTACTATTGAGGAGCTCTGGAAACACCATATATTTT. It codes for CASSLLLRSSGNTIYF.

The chain links TRBV14 to TRBJ1-3; 7 nucleotides match TRBD1. This CDR3 contains 17 residues. The germline V gene encodes CDR1 SGHDN and CDR2 FVKESK. The V and J ends lost 4 bases and 2 bases, in that order; junction bases with no gene match: 11. This CDR3 is CASSPSNGQAAGNTIYF. DNA for the CDR3: TGTGCCAGCAGCCCATCCAACGGACAGGCGGCTGGAAACACCATATATTTT.